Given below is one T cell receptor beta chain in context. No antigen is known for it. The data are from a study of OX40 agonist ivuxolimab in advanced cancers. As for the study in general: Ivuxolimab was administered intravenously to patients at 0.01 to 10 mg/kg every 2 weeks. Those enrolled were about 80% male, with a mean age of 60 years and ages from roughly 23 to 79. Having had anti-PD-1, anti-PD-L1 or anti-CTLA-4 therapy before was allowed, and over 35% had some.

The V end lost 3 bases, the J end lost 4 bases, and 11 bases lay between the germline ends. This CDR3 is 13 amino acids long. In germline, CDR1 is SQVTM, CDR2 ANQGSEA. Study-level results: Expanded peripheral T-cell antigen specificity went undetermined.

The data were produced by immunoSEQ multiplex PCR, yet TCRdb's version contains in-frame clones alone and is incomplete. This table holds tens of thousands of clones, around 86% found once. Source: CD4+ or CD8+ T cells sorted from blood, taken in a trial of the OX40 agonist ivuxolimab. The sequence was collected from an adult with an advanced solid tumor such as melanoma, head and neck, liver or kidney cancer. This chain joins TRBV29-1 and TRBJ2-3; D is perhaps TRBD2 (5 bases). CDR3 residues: CSVEALAPDTQYF. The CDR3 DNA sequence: TGCAGCGTTGAGGCTCTAGCACCAGATACGCAGTATTTT.